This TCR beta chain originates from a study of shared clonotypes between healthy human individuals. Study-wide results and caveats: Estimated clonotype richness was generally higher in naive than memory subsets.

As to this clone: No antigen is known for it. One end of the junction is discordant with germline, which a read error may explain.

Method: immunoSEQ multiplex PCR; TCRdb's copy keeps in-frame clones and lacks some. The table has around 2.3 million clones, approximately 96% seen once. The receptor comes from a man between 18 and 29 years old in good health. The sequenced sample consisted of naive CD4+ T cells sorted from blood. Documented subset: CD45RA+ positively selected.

The CDR3 protein is CASSPGTGSTDTQCF. CDR3 bases: TGTGCCAGCAGCCCTGGGACAGGCAGCACAGATACGCAGTGTTTT. The chain employs TRBV7-9 and TRBJ2-3; 8 nucleotides agree with TRBD1. The CDR3 runs 15 residues. Germline CDR1 and CDR2: SEHNR and FQNEAQ (reference sequence). The full variable domain, rest sourced from reference TRBV7-9 and TRBJ2-3, is DTGVSQNPRHKITKRGQNVTFRCDPISEHNRLYWYRQTLGQGPEFLTYFQNEAQLEKSRLLSDRFSAERPKGSFSTLEIQRTEQGDSAMYLCASSPGTGSTDTQCFGPGTRLTVL.